Below, 13 T cell receptor beta chains from the same sample are listed, as sequenced in a study of T cells in narcolepsy. Repertoires were generated with immunoSEQ multiplex PCR, while TCRdb's copy carries only in-frame clones and drops some. Among 25,000 to 35,000 clones listed, 60% to 85% were seen once. The source material was memory (CD45RA-) CD4+ T cells from blood. These receptors came from a human donor in good health.

The chain couples TRBV28 to TRBJ1-2, with 7 bases matching TRBD1. V lost 1 base, J lost 14 bases, and 7 bases stayed unmatched. The germline V gene encodes CDR1 MDHEN and CDR2 SYDVKM. This CDR3 comprises 12 residues. The CDR3 region has the DNA TGTGCCAGCAGTTTATTACGACAGGGAGGTACCTTC. It is translated as CASSLLRQGGTF.

The rearrangement links TRBV5-1 to TRBJ2-3; the D is unclear. The V gene lost 7 bases and the J gene lost 4 bases, with 16 bases spanning the gap. Germline CDR1 reads SGHRS; CDR2 reads YFSETQ. CDR3 length: 14 residues. The CDR3: CASRSSTGADTQYF. CDR3 bases: TGCGCCAGCCGGTCCAGCACTGGGGCAGATACGCAGTATTTT.

The gene calls are TRBV11-2 and TRBJ2-1, with TRBD1 as a possible D gene (6 bases). The CDR3 contains 13 residues. Between the trimmed V and J ends, which lost 3 bases and 4 bases, there was a span of 7 bases. Germline CDR1 is SGHAT and CDR2 is FQNNGV. CDR3 region: CASSLGQYNEQFF. The CDR3 coding sequence is TGTGCCAGCAGCTTGGGACAATACAATGAGCAGTTCTTC.

The rearrangement links TRBV5-3 to TRBJ1-1, with D hard to call. Being an ORF, TRBV5-3 has a function that is uncertain. The CDR3 is made up of 15 amino acids. The V end lost 8 bases, the J end lost 0 bases, and 17 bases lay between the germline ends. Written as DNA, the CDR3 is TGTGCCAGCTCTATCATTGACCAAGTGAACACTGAAGCTTTCTTT. Encoded protein: CASSIIDQVNTEAFF.

This clone was seen only a few times. The V call is TRBV5-1, the J call TRBJ1-1; 9 bases are a match to TRBD1. The V and J ends lost 0 bases and 7 bases, in that order; junction bases with no gene match: 4. Germline CDR1 and CDR2: SGHRS and YFSETQ. The CDR3 runs 14 residues. As DNA, the CDR3 is TGCGCCAGCAGCTTGGTTGGACAGGGGAGTGAAGCTTTCTTT. This sequence encodes CASSLVGQGSEAFF.

The chain joins TRBV15 to TRBJ2-1, with D possibly being TRBD2 (7 bases). Germline V CDR1 and CDR2: LNHNV, YYDKDF (reference sequence). The CDR3 totals 16 residues. Deletions cut 4 bases from V and 2 bases from J, with 15 bases between. The CDR3 here is CATSTWEGGAYNEQFF. The CDR3 region has the DNA TGTGCCACCAGCACCTGGGAGGGGGGGGCCTACAATGAGCAGTTCTTC.

The rearrangement links TRBV5-6 to TRBJ2-7; D not resolved. V was clipped by 2 bases and J by 7 bases, with 7 bases between them. This CDR3 has 11 residues. Germline CDR1 and CDR2: SGHDT and YYEEEE. DNA for the CDR3: TGTGCCAGCAGCTTTCATGGAGAGCAGTACTTC. Translation: CASSFHGEQYF.

This clone was observed a handful of times. V and J are TRBV10-3 and TRBJ1-1; unclear D gene. Germline lookup yields CDR1 ENHRY and CDR2 SYGVKD. Trimming took off 2 bases at V and 10 bases at J, with 8 bases between the two ends. The CDR3 runs to 11 residues. The chain's CDR3 is CAISEDVGAFF. The CDR3, as DNA: TGTGCCATCAGTGAGGACGTTGGAGCTTTCTTT.

V and J are TRBV5-1 and TRBJ2-6; no definite D call. Trimming removed 2 bases from V and 0 bases from J, with 12 bases in between. There are 17 residues in the CDR3. Per the germline V gene, CDR1 is SGHRS and CDR2 is YFSETQ. CDR3 protein: CASSFGQYDSGANVLTF. CDR3 coding DNA: TGCGCCAGCAGCTTCGGGCAATACGACTCTGGGGCCAACGTCCTGACTTTC.

This clone is classed as medium-sized. The V gene is TRBV2, the J gene TRBJ1-2; 7 bases agree with TRBD1. The CDR3 extends over 12 amino acids. The junction had 5 bases not matched to a gene; V was cut back by 9 bases and J by 4 bases. The germline CDR1 and CDR2 sequences are SNHLY and FYNNEI. CDR3 coding DNA: TGTGCCAGTAGGACAGGTGCCTATGGCTACACCTTC. Its translation is CASRTGAYGYTF. The whole variable domain, filled in from reference TRBV2 and TRBJ1-2, reads EPEVTQTPSHQVTQMGQEVILRCVPISNHLYFYWYRQILGQKVEFLVSFYNNEISEKSEIFDDQFSVERPDGSNFTLKIRSTKLEDSAMYFCASRTGAYGYTFGSGTRLTVV.

V and J are TRBV7-2 and TRBJ2-5, with D unresolved. The J call may be incorrect, as the DNA end agrees better with TRBJ2-7. Germline loops: CDR1 SGHTA, CDR2 FQGNSA. This CDR3 has 15 amino acids. As DNA, the CDR3 is TGTGCCAGCAGCTTCTTTAATCAGCTTTCCTACGAGCAGTACTTC. It is translated as CASSFFNQLSYEQYF.

J is TRBJ2-7 and V is TRBV6-1; D is possibly TRBD2 (6 bases). This CDR3 has 12 residues. Germline V gene sequence: CDR1 MNHNS, CDR2 SASEGT. Between the trimmed V and J ends, which lost 3 bases and 3 bases, there was a span of 6 bases. As DNA, the CDR3 is TGTGCCAGCAGTGAGCGGGACTACGAGCAGTACTTC. Translation: CASSERDYEQYF.

The chain uses TRBV6-6 and TRBJ1-3; TRBD1 might be the D (5 bases). Between the trimmed V and J ends, which lost 0 bases and 4 bases, there was a span of 7 bases. CDR1 and CDR2 (germline): MNHNY, SVGAGI (reference sequence). CDR3 length: 14 residues. The CDR3 reads CASSYSGVGNTIYF. CDR3 DNA: TGTGCCAGCAGTTACTCAGGGGTCGGAAACACCATATATTTT.